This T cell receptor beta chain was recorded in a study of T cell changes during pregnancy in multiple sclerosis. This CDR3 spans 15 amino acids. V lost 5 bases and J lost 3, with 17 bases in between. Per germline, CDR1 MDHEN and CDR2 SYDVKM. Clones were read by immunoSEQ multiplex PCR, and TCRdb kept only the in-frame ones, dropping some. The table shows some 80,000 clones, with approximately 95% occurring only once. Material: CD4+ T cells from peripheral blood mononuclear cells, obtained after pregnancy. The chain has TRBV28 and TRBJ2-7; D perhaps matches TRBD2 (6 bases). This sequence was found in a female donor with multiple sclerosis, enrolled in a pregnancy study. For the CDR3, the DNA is TGTGCCAGCAGTCTGGGCGGTTCGGGGGTCTACGAGCAGTACTTC. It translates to CASSLGGSGVYEQYF.